The clone carrying this T cell receptor (beta chain) was seen repeatedly, ten times or more. The antigen is undetermined. No cell sorting was done before RNA was extracted from the tissue. The data are from a study of tumor and adjacent non-tumor tissue in lung cancer. Whole-study context: Patients were aged about 30 to 76, 10 men and 5 women, stage I to III.

The CDR3 is made up of 14 amino acids. Per the germline V gene, CDR1 is MGHRA and CDR2 is YSYEKL. Three rounds of nested PCR, following a modified ARM-PCR protocol, produced the TCRbeta library. In TCRdb, the multiplex PCR reads were re-called with MiXCR into one record per CDR3 protein. The sample includes roughly 220,000 distinct CDR3 sequences, about 76% of them seen just once. Study outcomes and limitations: Significantly higher TCR diversity was found in tumor than normal lung. Top 100 clones took a larger repertoire share in normal lung.

The TCR originated in a man aged 60 to 69 with non-small cell lung cancer. The specimen was lung tumor tissue. This sequence joins TRBV4-1 and TRBJ1-4; 10 bases match TRBD1. In DNA, the CDR3 is TGCCCCGGGACAGGGGAGTACCAAAATGAAAAACTGTTTTTT. Amino acid sequence: CPGTGEYQNEKLFF.